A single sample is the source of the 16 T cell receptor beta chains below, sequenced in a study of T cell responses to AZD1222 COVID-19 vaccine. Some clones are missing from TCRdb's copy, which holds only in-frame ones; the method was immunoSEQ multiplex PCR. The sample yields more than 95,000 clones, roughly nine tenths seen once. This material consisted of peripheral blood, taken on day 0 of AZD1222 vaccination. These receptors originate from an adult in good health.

CDR3 amino acids: CASSLTSGRADTQYF. The DNA for the CDR3 is TGTGCCAGCAGCTTGACTAGCGGGAGAGCAGATACGCAGTATTTT. The rearrangement uses TRBV7-3 and TRBJ2-3; 12 bases agree with TRBD2. The CDR3 sequence is 15 residues long. The V and J ends lost 3 bases and 4 bases, in that order; junction bases with no gene match: 2. Germline V gene data show CDR1 as SGHTA and CDR2 as FQGTGA.

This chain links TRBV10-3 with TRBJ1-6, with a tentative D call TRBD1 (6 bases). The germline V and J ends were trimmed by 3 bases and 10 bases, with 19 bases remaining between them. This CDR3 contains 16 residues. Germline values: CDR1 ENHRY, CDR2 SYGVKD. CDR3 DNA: TGTGCCATCAGTGAATCAGGGGTTCAGGGTGGATCACCCCTCCACTTT. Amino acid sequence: CAISESGVQGGSPLHF.

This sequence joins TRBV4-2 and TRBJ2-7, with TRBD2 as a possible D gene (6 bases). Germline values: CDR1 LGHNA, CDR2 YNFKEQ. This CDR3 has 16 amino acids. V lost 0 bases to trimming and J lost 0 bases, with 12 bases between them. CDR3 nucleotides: TGTGCCAGCAGCCAAGAGATTAGCGGATACTCCTACGAGCAGTACTTC. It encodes CASSQEISGYSYEQYF.

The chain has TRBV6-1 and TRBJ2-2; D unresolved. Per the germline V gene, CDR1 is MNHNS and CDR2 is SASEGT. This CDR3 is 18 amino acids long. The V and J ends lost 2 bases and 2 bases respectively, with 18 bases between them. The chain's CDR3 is CASSESQFRAGNTGELFF. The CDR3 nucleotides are TGTGCCAGCAGTGAATCCCAATTTAGGGCAGGAAACACCGGGGAGCTGTTTTTT.

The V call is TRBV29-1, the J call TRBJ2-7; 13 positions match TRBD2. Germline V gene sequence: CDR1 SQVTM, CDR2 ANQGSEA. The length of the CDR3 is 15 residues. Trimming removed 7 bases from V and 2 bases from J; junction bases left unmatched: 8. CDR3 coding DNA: TGCAGCGCTTTTGCTGGGACTAGCGGGACCTACGAGCAGTACTTC. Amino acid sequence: CSAFAGTSGTYEQYF.

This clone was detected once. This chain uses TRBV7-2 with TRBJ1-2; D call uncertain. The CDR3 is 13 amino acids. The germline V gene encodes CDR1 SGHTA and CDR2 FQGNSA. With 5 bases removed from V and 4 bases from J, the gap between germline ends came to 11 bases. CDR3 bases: TGTGCCAGCAGCCCCGACGGAGGCTATGGCTACACCTTC. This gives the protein CASSPDGGYGYTF. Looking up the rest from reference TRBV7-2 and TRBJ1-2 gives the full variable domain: GAGVSQSPSNKVTEKGKDVELRCDPISGHTALYWYRQSLGQGLEFLIYFQGNSAPDKSGLPSDRFSAERTGGSVSTLTIQRTQQEDSAVYLCASSPDGGYGYTFGSGTRLTVV.

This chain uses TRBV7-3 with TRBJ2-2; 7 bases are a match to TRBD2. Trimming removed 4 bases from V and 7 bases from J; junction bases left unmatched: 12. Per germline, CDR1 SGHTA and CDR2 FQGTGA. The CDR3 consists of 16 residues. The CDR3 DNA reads TGTGCCAGCAGCTCACTCCCAAGCGGGGAGGGCGGGGAGCTGTTTTTT. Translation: CASSSLPSGEGGELFF.

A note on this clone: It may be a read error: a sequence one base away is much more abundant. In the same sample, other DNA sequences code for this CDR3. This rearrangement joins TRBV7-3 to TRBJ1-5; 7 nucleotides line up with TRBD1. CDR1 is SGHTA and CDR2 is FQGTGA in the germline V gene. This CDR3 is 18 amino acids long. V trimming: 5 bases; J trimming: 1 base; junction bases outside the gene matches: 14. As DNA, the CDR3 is TGTGCCAGCAGCCCTTATTGCCCGACAGGGAGAAGCAATCAGCCCCAGCATTTT. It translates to CASSPYCPTGRSNQPQHF.

The CDR3 here is CASSSDNQPQHF. CDR3 bases: TGTGCCAGCAGCTCCGACAATCAGCCCCAGCATTTT. J is TRBJ1-5 and V is TRBV7-9; D is ambiguous. V was trimmed by 4 bases and J by 3 bases, leaving 4 bases between them. This CDR3 comprises 12 residues. Germline CDR1 SEHNR, CDR2 FQNEAQ (reference sequence).

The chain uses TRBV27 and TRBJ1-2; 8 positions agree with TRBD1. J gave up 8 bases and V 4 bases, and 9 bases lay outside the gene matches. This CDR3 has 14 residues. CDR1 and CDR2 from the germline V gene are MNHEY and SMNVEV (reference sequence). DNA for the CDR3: TGTGCCAGCAGTTACCGACAGGGGCAGGGCGGCTACACCTTC. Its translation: CASSYRQGQGGYTF.

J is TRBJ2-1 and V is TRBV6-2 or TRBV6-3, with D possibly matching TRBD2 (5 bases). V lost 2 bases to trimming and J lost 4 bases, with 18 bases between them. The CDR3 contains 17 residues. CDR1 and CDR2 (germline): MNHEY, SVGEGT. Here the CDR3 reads CASSYEGWLLGYNEQFF. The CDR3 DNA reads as TGTGCCAGCAGTTACGAGGGTTGGTTATTGGGATACAATGAGCAGTTCTTC.

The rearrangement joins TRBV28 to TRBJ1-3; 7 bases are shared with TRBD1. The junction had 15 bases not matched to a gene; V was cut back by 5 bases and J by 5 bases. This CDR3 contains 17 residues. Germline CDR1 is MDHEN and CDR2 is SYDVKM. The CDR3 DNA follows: TGTGCCAGCAGTGCCGTCTTCACAGGGGCGAAGCGAAACACCATATATTTT. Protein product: CASSAVFTGAKRNTIYF.

The DNA for the CDR3 is TGTGCCACCAGTATTCAAGGGGGCGAGCAGTACTTC. Translated, it gives CATSIQGGEQYF. The chain combines TRBV24-1 with TRBJ2-7; a weak D match, TRBD1 (6 bases). This CDR3 contains 12 residues. Between the trimmed V and J ends, which lost 6 bases and 6 bases, there was a span of 11 bases. The germline CDR1 and CDR2 sequences are KGHDR and SFDVKD.

CDR3 in DNA: TGCAGCGTCCGTAGCGGGGCGGAGACCCAGTACTTC. Amino acid sequence: CSVRSGAETQYF. The chain couples TRBV29-1 to TRBJ2-5; 8 bases fit TRBD2. The CDR3 sequence is 12 residues long. Trimming at V came to 6 bases and at J to 5 bases, leaving 5 bases not matched to a gene. Germline V gene lookup returns CDR1 SQVTM and CDR2 ANQGSEA.

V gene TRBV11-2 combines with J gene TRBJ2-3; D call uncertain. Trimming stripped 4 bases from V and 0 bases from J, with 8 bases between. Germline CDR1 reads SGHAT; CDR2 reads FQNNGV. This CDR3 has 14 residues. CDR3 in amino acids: CASSSPWSTDTQYF. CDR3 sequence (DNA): TGTGCCAGCAGCTCGCCTTGGAGCACAGATACGCAGTATTTT.

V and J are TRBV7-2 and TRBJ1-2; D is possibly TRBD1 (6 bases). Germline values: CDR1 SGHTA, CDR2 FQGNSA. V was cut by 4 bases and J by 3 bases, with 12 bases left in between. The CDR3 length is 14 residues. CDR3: CASSSQDSDYGYTF. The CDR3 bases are TGTGCCAGCAGCTCCCAGGACAGCGACTATGGCTACACCTTC.